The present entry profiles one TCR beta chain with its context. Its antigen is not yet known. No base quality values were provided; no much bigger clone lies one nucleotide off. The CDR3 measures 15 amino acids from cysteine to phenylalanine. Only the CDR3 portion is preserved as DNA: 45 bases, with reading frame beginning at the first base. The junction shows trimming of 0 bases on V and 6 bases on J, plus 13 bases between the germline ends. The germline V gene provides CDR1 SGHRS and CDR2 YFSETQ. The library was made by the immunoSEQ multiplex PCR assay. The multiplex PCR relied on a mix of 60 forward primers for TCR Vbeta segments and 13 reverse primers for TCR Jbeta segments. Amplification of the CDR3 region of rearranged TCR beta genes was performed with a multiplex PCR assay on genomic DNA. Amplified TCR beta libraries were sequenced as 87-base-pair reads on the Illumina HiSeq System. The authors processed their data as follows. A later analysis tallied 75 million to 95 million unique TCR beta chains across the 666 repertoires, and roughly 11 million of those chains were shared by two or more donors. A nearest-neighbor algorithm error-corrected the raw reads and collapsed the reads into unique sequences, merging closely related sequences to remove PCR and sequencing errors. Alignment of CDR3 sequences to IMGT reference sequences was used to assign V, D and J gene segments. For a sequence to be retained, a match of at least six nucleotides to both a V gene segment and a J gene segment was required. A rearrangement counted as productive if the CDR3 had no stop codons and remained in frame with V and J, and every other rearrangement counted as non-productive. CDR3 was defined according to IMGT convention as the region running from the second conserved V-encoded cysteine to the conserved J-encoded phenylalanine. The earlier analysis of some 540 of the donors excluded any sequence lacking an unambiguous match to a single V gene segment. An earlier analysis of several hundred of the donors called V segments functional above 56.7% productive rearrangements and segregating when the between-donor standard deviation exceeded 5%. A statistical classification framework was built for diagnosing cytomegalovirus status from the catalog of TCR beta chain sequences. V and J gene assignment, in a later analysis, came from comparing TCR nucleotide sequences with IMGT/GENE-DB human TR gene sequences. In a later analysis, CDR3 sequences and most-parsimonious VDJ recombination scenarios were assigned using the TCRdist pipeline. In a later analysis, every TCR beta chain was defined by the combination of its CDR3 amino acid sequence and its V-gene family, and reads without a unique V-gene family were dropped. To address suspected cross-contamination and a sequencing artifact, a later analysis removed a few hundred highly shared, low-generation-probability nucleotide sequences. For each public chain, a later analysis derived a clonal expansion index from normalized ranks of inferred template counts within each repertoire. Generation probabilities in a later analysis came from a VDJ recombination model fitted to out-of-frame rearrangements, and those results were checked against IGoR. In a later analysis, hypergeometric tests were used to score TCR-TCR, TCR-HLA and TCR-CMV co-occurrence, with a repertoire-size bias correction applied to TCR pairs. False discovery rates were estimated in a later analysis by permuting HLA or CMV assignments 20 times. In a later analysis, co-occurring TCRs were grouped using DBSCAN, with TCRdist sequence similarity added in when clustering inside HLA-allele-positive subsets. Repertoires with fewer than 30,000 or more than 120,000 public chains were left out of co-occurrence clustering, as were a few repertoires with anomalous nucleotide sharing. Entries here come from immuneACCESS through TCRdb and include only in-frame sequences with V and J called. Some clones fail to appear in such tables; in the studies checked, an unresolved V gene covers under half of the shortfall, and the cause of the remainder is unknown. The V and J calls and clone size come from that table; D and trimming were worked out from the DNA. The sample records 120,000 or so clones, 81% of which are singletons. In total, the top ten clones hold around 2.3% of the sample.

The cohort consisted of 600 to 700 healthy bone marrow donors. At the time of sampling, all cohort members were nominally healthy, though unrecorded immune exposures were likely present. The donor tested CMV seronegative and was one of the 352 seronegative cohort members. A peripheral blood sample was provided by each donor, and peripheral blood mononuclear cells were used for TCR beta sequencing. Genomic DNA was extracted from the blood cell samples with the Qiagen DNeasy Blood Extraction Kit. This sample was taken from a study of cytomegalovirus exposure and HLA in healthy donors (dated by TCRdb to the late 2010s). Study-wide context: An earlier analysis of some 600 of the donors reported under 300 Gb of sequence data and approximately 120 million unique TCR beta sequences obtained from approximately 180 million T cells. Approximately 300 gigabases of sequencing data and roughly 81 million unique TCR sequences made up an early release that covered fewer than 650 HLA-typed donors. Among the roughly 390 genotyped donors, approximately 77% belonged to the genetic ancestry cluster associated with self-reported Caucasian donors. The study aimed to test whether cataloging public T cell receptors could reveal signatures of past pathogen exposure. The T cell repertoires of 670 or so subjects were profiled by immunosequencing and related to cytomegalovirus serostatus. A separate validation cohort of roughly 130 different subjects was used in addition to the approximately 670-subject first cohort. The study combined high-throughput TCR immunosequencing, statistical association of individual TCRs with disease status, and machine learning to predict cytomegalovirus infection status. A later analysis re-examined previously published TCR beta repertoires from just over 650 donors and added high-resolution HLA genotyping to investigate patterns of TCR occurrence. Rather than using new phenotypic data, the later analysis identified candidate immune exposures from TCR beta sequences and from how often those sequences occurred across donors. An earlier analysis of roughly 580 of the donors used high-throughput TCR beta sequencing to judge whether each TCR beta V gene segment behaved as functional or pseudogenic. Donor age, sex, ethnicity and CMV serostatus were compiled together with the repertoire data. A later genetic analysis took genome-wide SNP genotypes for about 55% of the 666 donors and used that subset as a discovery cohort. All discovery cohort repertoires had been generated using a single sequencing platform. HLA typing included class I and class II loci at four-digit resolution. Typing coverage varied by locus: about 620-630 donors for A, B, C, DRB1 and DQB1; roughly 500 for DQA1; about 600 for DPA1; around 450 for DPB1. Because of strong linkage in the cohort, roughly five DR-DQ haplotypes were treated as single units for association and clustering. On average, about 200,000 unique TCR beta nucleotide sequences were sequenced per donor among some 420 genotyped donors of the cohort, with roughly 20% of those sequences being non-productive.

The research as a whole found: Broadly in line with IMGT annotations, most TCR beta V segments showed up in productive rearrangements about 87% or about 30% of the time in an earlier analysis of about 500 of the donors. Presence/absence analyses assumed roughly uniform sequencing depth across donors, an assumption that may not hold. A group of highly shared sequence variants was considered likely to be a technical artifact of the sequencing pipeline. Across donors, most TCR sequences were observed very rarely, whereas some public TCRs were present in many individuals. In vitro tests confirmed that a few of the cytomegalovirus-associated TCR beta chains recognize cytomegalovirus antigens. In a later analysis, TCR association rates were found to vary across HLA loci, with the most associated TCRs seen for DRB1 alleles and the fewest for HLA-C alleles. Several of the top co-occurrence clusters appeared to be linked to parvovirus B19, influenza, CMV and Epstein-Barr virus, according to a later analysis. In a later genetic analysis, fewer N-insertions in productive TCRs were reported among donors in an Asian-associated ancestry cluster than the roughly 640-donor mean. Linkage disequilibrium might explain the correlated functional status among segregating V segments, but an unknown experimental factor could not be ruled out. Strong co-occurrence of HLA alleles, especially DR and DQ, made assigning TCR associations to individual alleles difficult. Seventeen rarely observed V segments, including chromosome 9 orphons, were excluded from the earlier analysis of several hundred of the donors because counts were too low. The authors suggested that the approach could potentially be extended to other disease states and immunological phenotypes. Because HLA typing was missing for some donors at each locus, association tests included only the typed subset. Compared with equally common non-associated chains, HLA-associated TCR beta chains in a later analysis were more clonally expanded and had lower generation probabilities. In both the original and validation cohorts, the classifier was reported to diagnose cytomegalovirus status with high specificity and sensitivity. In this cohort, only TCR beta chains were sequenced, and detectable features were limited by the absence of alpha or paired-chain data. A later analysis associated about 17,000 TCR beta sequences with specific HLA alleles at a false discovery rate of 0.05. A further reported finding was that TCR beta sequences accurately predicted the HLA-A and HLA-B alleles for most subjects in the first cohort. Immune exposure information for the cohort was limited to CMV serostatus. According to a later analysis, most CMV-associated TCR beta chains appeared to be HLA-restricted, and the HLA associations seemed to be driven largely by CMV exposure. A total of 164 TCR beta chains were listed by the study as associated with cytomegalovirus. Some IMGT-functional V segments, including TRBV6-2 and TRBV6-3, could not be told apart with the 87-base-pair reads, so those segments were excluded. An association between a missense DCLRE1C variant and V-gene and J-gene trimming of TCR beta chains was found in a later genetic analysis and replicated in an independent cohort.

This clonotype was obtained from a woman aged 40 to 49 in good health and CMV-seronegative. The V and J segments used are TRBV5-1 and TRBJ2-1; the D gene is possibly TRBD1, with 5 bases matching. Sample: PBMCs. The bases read TGCGCCAGCAGCTTGGTGGTTTGGGGCACCAATGAGCAGTTCTTC. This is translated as CASSLVVWGTNEQFF. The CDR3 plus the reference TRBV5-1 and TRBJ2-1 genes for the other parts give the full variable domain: KAGVTQTPRYLIKTRGQQVTLSCSPISGHRSVSWYQQTPGQGLQFLFEYFSETQRNKGNFPGRFSGRQFSNSRSEMNVSTLELGDSALYLCASSLVVWGTNEQFFGPGTRLTVL.